The T cell receptor beta chain under discussion was sequenced for a study of blood T cells in healthy people across ages. Findings and limits, study-wide: Both naive CD4+ cell counts and diversity were greater in long-lived donors than in aged donors.

V gave up 0 bases and J gave up 6 bases, with 12 bases separating them. The CDR3 runs 13 residues. Germline V gives CDR1 DFQATT, CDR2 SNEGSKA (reference sequence). Next came a second PCR, run for about 7 to 11 cycles, which used a sample-barcoded 5' primer along with a J-beta primer mix. Carrying 12 random nucleotides, a template-switch adaptor labeled each individual cDNA molecule. TCRdb analysed the 5' RACE reads with MiXCR anew, one entry per CDR3 protein. The data contain approximately 1.5 million distinct CDR3 sequences, around 40% of them singletons. About this clonotype itself: What it binds is not known.

This TCR came from a woman aged 18-29 years in good health. Sequencing was carried out using blood. The V call is TRBV20-1, the J call TRBJ2-7; D not resolved. The CDR3 region is CSARDRVASEQYF. The CDR3 DNA reads as TGCAGTGCTAGAGATCGTGTGGCTTCCGAGCAGTACTTC.